This T cell receptor beta chain was recorded in a study of T cells after yellow fever vaccination. Study overall: Some fractions had low cell numbers, and these were prepared with SMART-Seq v4 Ultra Low Input.

On this clonotype itself: Antigen unknown.

Study observations and caveats: Bulk-population clonotypes that are abundant could appear as contaminants in FACS-sorted repertoires.

MiXCR, applied by TCRdb to the 5' RACE reads, yields one record per CDR3 protein. The data contain hundreds of thousands of distinct CDR3 sequences, 6% to 8% of them singletons. The V and J ends lost 4 bases and 0 bases, in that order; junction bases with no gene match: 6. The CDR3 is 16 residues long. Germline lookup yields CDR1 LGHNA and CDR2 YSLEER. The input for sequencing was PBMCs, taken 5 days after the yellow fever booster vaccination. The TCR was taken from a man aged 25-40 years who received the YFV17D yellow fever vaccine. The rearrangement joins TRBV4-3 to TRBJ2-1, with 7 bases lining up with TRBD1. DNA for the CDR3: TGCGCCAGCAGCCCGAACAGGGGAAGCTCCTACAATGAGCAGTTCTTC. Its translation: CASSPNRGSSYNEQFF.